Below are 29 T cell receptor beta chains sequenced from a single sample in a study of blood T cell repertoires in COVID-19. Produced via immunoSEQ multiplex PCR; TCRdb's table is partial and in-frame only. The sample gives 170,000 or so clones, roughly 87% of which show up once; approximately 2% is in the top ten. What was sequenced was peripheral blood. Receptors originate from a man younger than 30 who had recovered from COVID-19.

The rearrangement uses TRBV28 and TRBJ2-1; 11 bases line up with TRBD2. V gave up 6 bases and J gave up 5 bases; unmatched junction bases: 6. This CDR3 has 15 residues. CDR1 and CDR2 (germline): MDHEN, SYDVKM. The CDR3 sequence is CASSPGTSGNNEQFF. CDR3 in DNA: TGTGCCAGCAGCCCCGGGACTAGCGGAAACAATGAGCAGTTCTTC.

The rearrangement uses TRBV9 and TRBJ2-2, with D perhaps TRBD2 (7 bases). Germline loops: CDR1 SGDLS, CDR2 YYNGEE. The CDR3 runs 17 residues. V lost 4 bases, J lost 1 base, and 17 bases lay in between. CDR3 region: CASSPLGGTMNTGELFF. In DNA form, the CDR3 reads TGTGCCAGCAGCCCCCTGGGAGGGACAATGAACACCGGGGAGCTGTTTTTT.

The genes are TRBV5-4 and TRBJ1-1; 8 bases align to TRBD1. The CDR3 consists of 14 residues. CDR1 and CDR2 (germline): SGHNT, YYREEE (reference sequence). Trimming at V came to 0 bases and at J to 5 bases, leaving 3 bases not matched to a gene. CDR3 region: CASSLGQGRTEAFF. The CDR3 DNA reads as TGTGCCAGCAGCTTGGGACAGGGGCGGACTGAAGCTTTCTTT.

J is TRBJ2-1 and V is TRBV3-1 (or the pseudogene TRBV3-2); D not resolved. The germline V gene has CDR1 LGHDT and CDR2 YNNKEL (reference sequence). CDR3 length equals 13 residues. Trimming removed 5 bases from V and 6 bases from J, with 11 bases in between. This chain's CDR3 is CASSSPPGNEQFF. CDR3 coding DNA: TGTGCCAGCAGCTCACCCCCGGGCAATGAGCAGTTCTTC.

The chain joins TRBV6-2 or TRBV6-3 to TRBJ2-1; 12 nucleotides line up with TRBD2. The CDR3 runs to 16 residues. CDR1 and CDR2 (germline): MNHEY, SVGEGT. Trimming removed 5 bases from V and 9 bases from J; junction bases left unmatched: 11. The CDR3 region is CASSTTSSGRAREQFF. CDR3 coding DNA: TGTGCCAGCAGTACGACTTCTAGCGGGAGGGCCCGTGAGCAGTTCTTC.

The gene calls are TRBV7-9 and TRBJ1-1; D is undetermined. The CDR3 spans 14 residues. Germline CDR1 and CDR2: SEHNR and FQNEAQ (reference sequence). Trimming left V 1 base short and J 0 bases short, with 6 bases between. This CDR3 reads CASSLGLMNTEAFF. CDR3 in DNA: TGTGCCAGCAGCTTAGGACTAATGAACACTGAAGCTTTCTTT.

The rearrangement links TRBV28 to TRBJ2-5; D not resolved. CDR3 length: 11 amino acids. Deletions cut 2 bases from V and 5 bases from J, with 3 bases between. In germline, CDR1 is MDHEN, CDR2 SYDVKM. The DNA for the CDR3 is TGTGCCAGCAGTTTACGGGAGACCCAGTACTTC. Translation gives CASSLRETQYF.

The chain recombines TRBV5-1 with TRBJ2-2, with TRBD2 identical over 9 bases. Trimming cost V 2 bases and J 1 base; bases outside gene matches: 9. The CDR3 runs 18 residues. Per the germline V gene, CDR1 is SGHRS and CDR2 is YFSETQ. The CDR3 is CASSLPVSGRKNTGELFF. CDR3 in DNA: TGCGCCAGCAGCTTACCGGTGAGCGGGAGGAAGAACACCGGGGAGCTGTTTTTT.

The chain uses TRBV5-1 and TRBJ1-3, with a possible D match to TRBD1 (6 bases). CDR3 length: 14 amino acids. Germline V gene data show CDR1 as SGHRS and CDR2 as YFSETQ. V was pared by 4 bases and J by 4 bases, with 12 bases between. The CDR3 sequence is CASSNGQSGNTIYF. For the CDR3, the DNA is TGCGCCAGCAGCAATGGACAGTCAGGAAACACCATATATTTT.

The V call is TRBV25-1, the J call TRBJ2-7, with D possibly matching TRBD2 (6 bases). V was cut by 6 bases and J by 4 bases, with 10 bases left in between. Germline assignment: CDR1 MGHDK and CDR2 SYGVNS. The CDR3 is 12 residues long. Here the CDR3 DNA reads TGTGCCAGCAGGGGCGGGGCTTACGAGCAGTACTTC. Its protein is CASRGGAYEQYF.

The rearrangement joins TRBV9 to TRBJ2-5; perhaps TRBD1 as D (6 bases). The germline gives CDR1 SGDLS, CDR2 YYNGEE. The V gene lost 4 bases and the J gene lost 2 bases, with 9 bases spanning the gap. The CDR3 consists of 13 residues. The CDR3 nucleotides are TGTGCCAGCAGCCCCCAGGGGCAAGAGACCCAGTACTTC. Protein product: CASSPQGQETQYF.

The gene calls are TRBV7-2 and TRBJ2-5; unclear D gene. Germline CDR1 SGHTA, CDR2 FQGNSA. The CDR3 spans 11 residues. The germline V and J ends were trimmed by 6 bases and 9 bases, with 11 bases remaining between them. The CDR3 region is CASRVAAAQYF. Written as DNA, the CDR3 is TGTGCCAGCAGAGTGGCCGCGGCCCAGTACTTC.

The CDR3 coding sequence is TGTGCCAGCTCGGGAGGGGGCCCCCGGACCTTC. Amino acid sequence: CASSGGGPRTF. The V gene is TRBV2, the J gene TRBJ1-2; 7 bases match TRBD1. The CDR3 extends over 11 amino acids. Germline V gene sequence: CDR1 SNHLY, CDR2 FYNNEI. After removal of 8 bases from V and 14 bases from J, the junction contained 11 bases not matched to a gene. The full variable domain, in which reference TRBV2 and TRBJ1-2 provide the parts outside the CDR3, is EPEVTQTPSHQVTQMGQEVILRCVPISNHLYFYWYRQILGQKVEFLVSFYNNEISEKSEIFDDQFSVERPDGSNFTLKIRSTKLEDSAMYFCASSGGGPRTFGSGTRLTVV.

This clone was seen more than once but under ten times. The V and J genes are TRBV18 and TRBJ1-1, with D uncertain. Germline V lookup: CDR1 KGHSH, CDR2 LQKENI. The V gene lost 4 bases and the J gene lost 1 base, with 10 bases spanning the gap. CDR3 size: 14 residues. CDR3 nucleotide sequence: TGTGCCAGCTCACAGGCGGGGTCGAACACTGAAGCTTTCTTT. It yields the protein CASSQAGSNTEAFF.

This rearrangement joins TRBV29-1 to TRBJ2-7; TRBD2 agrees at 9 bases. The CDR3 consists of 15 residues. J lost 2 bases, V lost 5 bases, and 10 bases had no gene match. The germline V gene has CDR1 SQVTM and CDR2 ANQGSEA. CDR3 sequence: CSVTGRAGGAYEQYF. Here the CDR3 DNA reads TGCAGCGTTACTGGGCGAGCGGGAGGCGCCTACGAGCAGTACTTC.

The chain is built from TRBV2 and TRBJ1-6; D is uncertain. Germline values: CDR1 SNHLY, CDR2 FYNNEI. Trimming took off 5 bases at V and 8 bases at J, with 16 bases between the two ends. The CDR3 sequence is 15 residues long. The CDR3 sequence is CASSINPLADSPLHF. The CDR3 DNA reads TGTGCCAGCAGTATCAATCCACTCGCGGATTCACCCCTCCACTTT.

The CDR3 DNA follows: TGTGCCAGCAGTCGGGCCAGGGGCAACGAGCAGTACTTC. This encodes CASSRARGNEQYF. This sequence joins TRBV27 and TRBJ2-7; maybe TRBD1 (6 bases). The CDR3 is 13 residues long. V lost 5 bases and J 5 bases, leaving 13 bases between the germline ends. Germline CDR1 MNHEY, CDR2 SMNVEV (reference sequence).

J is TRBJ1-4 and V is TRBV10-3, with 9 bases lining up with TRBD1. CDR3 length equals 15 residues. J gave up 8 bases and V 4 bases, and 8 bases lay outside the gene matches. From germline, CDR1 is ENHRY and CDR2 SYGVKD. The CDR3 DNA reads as TGTGCCATCAGTGTATCGGGACAGGGAGGGGAAAAACTGTTTTTT. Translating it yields CAISVSGQGGEKLFF.

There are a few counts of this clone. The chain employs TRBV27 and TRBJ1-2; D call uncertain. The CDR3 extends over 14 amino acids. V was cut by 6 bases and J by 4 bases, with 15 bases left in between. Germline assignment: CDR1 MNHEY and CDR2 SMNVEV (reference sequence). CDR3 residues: CASRLSRAGYGYTF. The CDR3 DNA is TGTGCCAGCAGACTCTCCCGCGCGGGCTATGGCTACACCTTC.

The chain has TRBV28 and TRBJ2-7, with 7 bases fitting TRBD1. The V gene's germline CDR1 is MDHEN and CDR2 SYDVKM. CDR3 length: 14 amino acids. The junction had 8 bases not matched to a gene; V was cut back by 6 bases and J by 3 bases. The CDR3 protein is CASRLPGQNYEQYF. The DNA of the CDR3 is TGTGCCAGCAGGCTACCGGGACAGAACTACGAGCAGTACTTC.

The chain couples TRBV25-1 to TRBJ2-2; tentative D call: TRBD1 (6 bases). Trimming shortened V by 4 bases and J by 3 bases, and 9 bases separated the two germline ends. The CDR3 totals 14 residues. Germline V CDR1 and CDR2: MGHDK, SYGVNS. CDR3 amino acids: CASSARGDTGELFF. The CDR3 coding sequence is TGTGCCAGCAGTGCCAGGGGCGACACCGGGGAGCTGTTTTTT.

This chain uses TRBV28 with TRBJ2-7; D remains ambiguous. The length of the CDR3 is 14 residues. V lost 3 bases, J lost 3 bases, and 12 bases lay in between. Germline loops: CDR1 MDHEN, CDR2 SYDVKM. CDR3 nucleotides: TGTGCCAGCAGTTTCGGCAGCGCCTACTACGAGCAGTACTTC. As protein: CASSFGSAYYEQYF.

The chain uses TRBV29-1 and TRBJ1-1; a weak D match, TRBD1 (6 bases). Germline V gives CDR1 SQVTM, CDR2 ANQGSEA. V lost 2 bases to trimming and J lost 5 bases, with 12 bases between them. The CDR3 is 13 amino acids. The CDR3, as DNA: TGCAGCGTTGAAAGGACAGTATCGACTGAAGCTTTCTTT. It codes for CSVERTVSTEAFF.

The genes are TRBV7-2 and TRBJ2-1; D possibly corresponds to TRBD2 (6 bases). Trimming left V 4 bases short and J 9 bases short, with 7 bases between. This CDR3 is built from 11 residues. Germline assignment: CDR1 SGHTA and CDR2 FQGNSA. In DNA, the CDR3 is TGTGCCAGCAGCTCCGGGGGTGAGCAGTTCTTC. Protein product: CASSSGGEQFF.

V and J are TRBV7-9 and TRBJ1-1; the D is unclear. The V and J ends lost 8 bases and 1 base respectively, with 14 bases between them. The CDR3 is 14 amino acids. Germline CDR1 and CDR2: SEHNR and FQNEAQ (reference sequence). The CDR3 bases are TGTGCCAGCGCGCCACGTAGTTGGAACACTGAAGCTTTCTTT. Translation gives CASAPRSWNTEAFF.

CDR3 protein: CASSDRQGLRAEAFF. CDR3 sequence (DNA): TGTGCCAGCAGCGATCGACAGGGGCTGAGGGCTGAAGCTTTCTTT. The gene calls are TRBV6-2 or TRBV6-3 and TRBJ1-1; TRBD1 agrees at 8 bases. Germline-derived CDR1 and CDR2 are MNHEY and SVGEGT. V lost 6 bases to trimming and J lost 6 bases; unmatched junction nucleotides: 12. The CDR3 runs to 15 residues.

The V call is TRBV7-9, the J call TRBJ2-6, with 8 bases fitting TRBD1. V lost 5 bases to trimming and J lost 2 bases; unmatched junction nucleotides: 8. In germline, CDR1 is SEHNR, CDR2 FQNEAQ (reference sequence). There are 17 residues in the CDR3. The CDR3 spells CASSPDRGVPGANVLTF. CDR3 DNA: TGTGCCAGCAGCCCAGACAGGGGAGTCCCTGGGGCCAACGTCCTGACTTTC.

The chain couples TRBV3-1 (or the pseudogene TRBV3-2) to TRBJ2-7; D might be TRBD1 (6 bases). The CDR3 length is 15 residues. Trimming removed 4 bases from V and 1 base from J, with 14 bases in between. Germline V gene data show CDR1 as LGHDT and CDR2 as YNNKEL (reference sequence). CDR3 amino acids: CASSRQGFGSYEQYF. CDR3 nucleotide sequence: TGTGCCAGCAGCCGTCAGGGGTTTGGATCCTACGAGCAGTACTTC.

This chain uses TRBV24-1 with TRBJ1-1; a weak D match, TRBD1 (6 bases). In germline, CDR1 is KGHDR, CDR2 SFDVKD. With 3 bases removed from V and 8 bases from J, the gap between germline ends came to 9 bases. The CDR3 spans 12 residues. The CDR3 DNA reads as TGTGCCACCAGTGATCAAACAGGGGAAGCTTTCTTT. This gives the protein CATSDQTGEAFF.